This T cell receptor beta chain was sequenced in a study of cytomegalovirus exposure and HLA in healthy donors. Use of 60 Vbeta and 13 Jbeta primers characterized the PCR. Profiling relied on immunoSEQ multiplex PCR, and the TCRdb table lists in-frame clones only, not all of them. Of 150,000 or so clones listed, more than 70% are singletons. This TCR came from a male donor in good health and CMV-seropositive. Sequences were obtained from PBMCs.

The CDR3 sequence is CASSEALRGFATNEKLFF. DNA for the CDR3: TGTGCCAGCAGTGAAGCGCTCAGGGGATTCGCGACTAATGAAAAACTGTTTTTT. J is TRBJ1-4 and V is TRBV6-1; D may be TRBD1 (6 bases). V shed 0 bases and J shed 2 bases, with 16 bases lying between them. The CDR3 has 18 amino acids. The germline CDR1 and CDR2 sequences are MNHNS and SASEGT.